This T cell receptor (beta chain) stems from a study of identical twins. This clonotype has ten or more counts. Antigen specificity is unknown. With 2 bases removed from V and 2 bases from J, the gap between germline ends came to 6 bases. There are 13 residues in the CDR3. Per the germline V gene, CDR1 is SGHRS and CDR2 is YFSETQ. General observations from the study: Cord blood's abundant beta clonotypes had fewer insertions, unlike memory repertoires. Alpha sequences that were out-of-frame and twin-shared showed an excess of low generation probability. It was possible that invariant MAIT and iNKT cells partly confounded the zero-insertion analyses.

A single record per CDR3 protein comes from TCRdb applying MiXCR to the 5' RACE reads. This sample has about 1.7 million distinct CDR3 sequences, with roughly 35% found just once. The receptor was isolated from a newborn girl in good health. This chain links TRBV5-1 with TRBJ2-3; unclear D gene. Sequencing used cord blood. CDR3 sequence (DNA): TGCGCCAGCAGCTTCACTCTCACAGATACGCAGTATTTT. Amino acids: CASSFTLTDTQYF.